The 9 T cell receptor beta chains presented below share a single source sample, sequenced in a study of cytomegalovirus exposure and HLA in healthy donors. The PCR used 60 Vbeta and 13 Jbeta primers. Data came from immunoSEQ multiplex PCR; TCRdb stores just in-frame clones and leaves some out. The sample shows some 130,000 clones, about 9.1% of them seen only once. The specimen was PBMCs. The receptors here all came from a woman aged 40 to 49 in good health and CMV-seropositive.

This clone was seen only a few times. The chain joins TRBV10-3 to TRBJ1-1; D might be TRBD1 (5 bases). The CDR3 has 15 amino acids. Germline assignment: CDR1 ENHRY and CDR2 SYGVKD. Trimming stripped 0 bases from V and 1 base from J, with 9 bases between. The chain's CDR3 is CAISESSTGNTEAFF. The CDR3 region has the DNA TGTGCCATCAGTGAGTCTAGCACAGGGAACACTGAAGCTTTCTTT.

The V call is TRBV6-5, the J call TRBJ1-1, with 7 bases matching TRBD1. Germline lookup yields CDR1 MNHEY and CDR2 SVGAGI. V shed 4 bases, J shed 4 bases, and the junction held 3 bases outside the gene matches. This CDR3 comprises 13 residues. The CDR3 protein is CASSSGQRTEAFF. CDR3 nucleotides: TGTGCCAGCAGTTCGGGACAGCGCACTGAAGCTTTCTTT.

The table lists this clone with a few counts. This chain uses TRBV4-2 with TRBJ1-1; D is uncertain. V gave up 1 base and J gave up 3 bases, with 9 bases separating them. CDR1 LGHNA and CDR2 YNFKEQ come from the germline V gene. The CDR3 is 14 amino acids. CDR3 loop: CASSQVRRDTEAFF. The CDR3 region has the DNA TGTGCCAGCAGCCAAGTTAGGAGGGACACTGAAGCTTTCTTT.

V gene TRBV7-2 combines with J gene TRBJ2-1, with 12 bases fitting TRBD2. Germline V CDR1 and CDR2: SGHTA, FQGNSA. This CDR3 has 17 residues. Germline trimming cut 3 bases from V and 3 bases from J; bases unmatched to any gene: 6. The CDR3 DNA reads as TGTGCCAGCAGCTTGTGGGGGACTAGCGGGTACTACAATGAGCAGTTCTTC. Residues: CASSLWGTSGYYNEQFF.

This clone was seen more than once but under ten times. The chain links TRBV10-2 to TRBJ2-4, with TRBD2 matching 12 bases. This CDR3 spans 17 amino acids. V was pared by 10 bases and J by 1 base, with 11 bases of the junction left unmatched. Germline V gene sequence: CDR1 WSHSY, CDR2 SAAADI. DNA of the CDR3: TGCGCCACGTCTCTAGCGGGGGGGCCGGTGGCCAAAAACATTCAGTACTTC. As protein: CATSLAGGPVAKNIQYF.

This clone was counted between two and nine times. The chain uses TRBV11-2 and TRBJ2-3; a possible D gene is TRBD1 (6 bases). CDR3 size: 15 residues. V was trimmed by 2 bases and J by 9 bases, leaving 18 bases between them. Germline-derived CDR1 and CDR2 are SGHAT and FQNNGV. The CDR3 DNA follows: TGTGCCAGCAGCTTATTGACCAGGGGCGAATCCACGCAGTATTTT. Its translation is CASSLLTRGESTQYF.

CDR3 loop: CASSLAGEQYF. In DNA, the CDR3 is TGCGCCAGCAGCTTGGCCGGGGAGCAGTACTTC. The V call is TRBV5-1, the J call TRBJ2-7; D is ambiguous. CDR1 and CDR2 from the germline V gene are SGHRS and YFSETQ. V lost 0 bases to trimming and J lost 7 bases, with 5 bases between them. The CDR3 totals 11 residues.

This chain connects TRBV13 to TRBJ1-6; TRBD1 matches at 10 bases. Germline V CDR1 and CDR2: PRHDT, FYEKMQ (reference sequence). J gave up 9 bases and V 3 bases, and 5 bases lay outside the gene matches. The CDR3 is 15 amino acids. The CDR3 region is CASSFRTGGSSPLHF. CDR3 nucleotide sequence: TGTGCCAGCAGCTTCCGGACAGGGGGAAGTTCACCCCTCCACTTT.

This clone was picked up a small number of times. The chain links TRBV4-1 to TRBJ2-7, with a tentative D call TRBD2 (6 bases). This CDR3 is 15 amino acids long. V lost 0 bases, J lost 2 bases, and 11 bases lay in between. Germline CDR1 reads MGHRA; CDR2 reads YSYEKL. The CDR3: CASSQEYPGAYEQYF. CDR3 sequence (DNA): TGCGCCAGCAGCCAAGAGTACCCGGGGGCCTACGAGCAGTACTTC.